What follows are 18 T cell receptor beta chains derived from one specimen sequenced in a study of OX40 agonist ivuxolimab in advanced cancers. Clones were sequenced by immunoSEQ multiplex PCR, and TCRdb holds only the in-frame ones, with some missing. This table holds 55,000 to 70,000 clones, about 86% found once. This material consisted of CD4+ or CD8+ T cells sorted from blood, taken in a trial of the OX40 agonist ivuxolimab. These receptor sequences come from an adult with an advanced solid tumor such as melanoma, head and neck, liver or kidney cancer.

This rearrangement joins TRBV13 to TRBJ2-5; weak D call: TRBD2 (6 bases). The CDR3 extends over 15 amino acids. Germline V gene lookup returns CDR1 PRHDT and CDR2 FYEKMQ (reference sequence). V lost 1 base and J lost 4, with 13 bases in between. CDR3 nucleotide sequence: TGTGCCAGCAGCTTAGTGGGGGGACCCCGAGAGACCCAGTACTTC. Amino acids: CASSLVGGPRETQYF. The whole variable domain, filled in from reference TRBV13 and TRBJ2-5, reads AAGVIQSPRHLIKEKRETATLKCYPIPRHDTVYWYQQGPGQDPQFLISFYEKMQSDKGSIPDRFSAQQFSDYHSELNMSSLELGDSALYFCASSLVGGPRETQYFGPGTRLLVL.

V and J are TRBV9 and TRBJ2-2, with D perhaps given as TRBD1 or TRBD2 (5 bases each). Trimming left V 1 base short and J 1 base short, with 11 bases between. The CDR3 is 16 amino acids. The germline V gene encodes CDR1 SGDLS and CDR2 YYNGEE. CDR3 DNA sequence: TGTGCCAGCAGCGTAAGACGAGGGGTGAACACCGGGGAGCTGTTTTTT. Its protein is CASSVRRGVNTGELFF.

J is TRBJ2-3 and V is TRBV10-2; 12 nucleotides match TRBD2. The junction had 15 bases not matched to a gene; V was cut back by 6 bases and J by 5 bases. CDR1 and CDR2 (germline): WSHSY, SAAADI. CDR3 length equals 18 residues. CDR3 sequence: CASRMEGASGGARDTQYF. Here the CDR3 DNA reads TGCGCCAGCAGGATGGAAGGGGCTAGCGGGGGGGCTAGAGATACGCAGTATTTT.

The gene calls are TRBV5-1 and TRBJ2-7, with D perhaps being TRBD1 or TRBD2 (5 bases each). Germline lookup yields CDR1 SGHRS and CDR2 YFSETQ. V was pared by 0 bases and J by 4 bases, with 20 bases between. CDR3 length equals 17 residues. As DNA, the CDR3 is TGCGCCAGCAGCTTGGAGGGGCGGGCAATCCAGGCGTACGAGCAGTACTTC. It yields the protein CASSLEGRAIQAYEQYF.

This clone has a single count. The rearrangement joins TRBV18 to TRBJ1-2, with D hard to call. The CDR3 is 15 amino acids. The V end lost 3 bases, the J end lost 4 bases, and 15 bases lay between the germline ends. Germline V gives CDR1 KGHSH, CDR2 LQKENI. CDR3 amino acids: CASSPISAEAYGYTF. The DNA of the CDR3 is TGTGCCAGCTCACCTATTAGCGCAGAAGCCTATGGCTACACCTTC.

The gene calls are TRBV7-2 and TRBJ2-3; 8 bases match TRBD2. There are 16 residues in the CDR3. Germline V lookup: CDR1 SGHTA, CDR2 FQGNSA. V lost 4 bases and J lost 1; bases outside the gene matches: 7. CDR3 nucleotide sequence: TGTGCCAGCAGCTCCACGGCGGGGGGCCGCACAGATACGCAGTATTTT. Residues: CASSSTAGGRTDTQYF.

This clone has a single count. J is TRBJ2-7 and V is TRBV7-2, with 11 positions matching TRBD1. Germline V lookup: CDR1 SGHTA, CDR2 FQGNSA. V gave up 5 bases and J gave up 3 bases; unmatched junction bases: 6. The CDR3 totals 15 residues. CDR3 amino acids: CASSTGQGGFYEQYF. The DNA of the CDR3 is TGTGCCAGCAGCACGGGACAGGGGGGATTCTACGAGCAGTACTTC.

V is TRBV19 and J is TRBJ2-4, with D perhaps TRBD1 or TRBD2 (5 bases each). This CDR3 has 15 residues. Germline V gene sequence: CDR1 LNHDA, CDR2 SQIVND (reference sequence). Between the trimmed V and J ends, which lost 0 bases and 9 bases, there was a span of 15 bases. Here the CDR3 reads CASSIEPGRLSIQYF. The DNA of the CDR3 is TGTGCCAGTAGTATAGAACCGGGACGACTTTCCATTCAGTACTTC.

The chain couples TRBV7-9 to TRBJ1-5; TRBD1 might be the D (6 bases). Trimming took off 1 base at V and 0 bases at J, with 10 bases between the two ends. The CDR3 sequence is 16 residues long. Germline CDR1 is SEHNR and CDR2 is FQNEAQ (reference sequence). The CDR3 nucleotides read TGTGCCAGCAGCTTAGTCAGGGGAACTAGCAATCAGCCCCAGCATTTT. It specifies CASSLVRGTSNQPQHF. The variable domain in full, completed from reference TRBV7-9 and TRBJ1-5, reads DTGVSQNPRHKITKRGQNVTFRCDPISEHNRLYWYRQTLGQGPEFLTYFQNEAQLEKSRLLSDRFSAERPKGSFSTLEIQRTEQGDSAMYLCASSLVRGTSNQPQHFGDGTRLSIL.

The chain is built from TRBV11-2 and TRBJ2-3; TRBD2 agrees at 7 bases. The germline CDR1 and CDR2 sequences are SGHAT and FQNNGV. The CDR3 is made up of 16 amino acids. V was clipped by 6 bases and J by 2 bases; unmatched bases: 11. CDR3 sequence: CASRRLAFSLTDTQYF. The DNA of the CDR3 is TGTGCCAGCAGAAGACTAGCCTTCTCTCTCACAGATACGCAGTATTTT.

This CDR3 is CASSAQWGYNEQFF. CDR3 bases: TGTGCCAGCAGTGCCCAATGGGGGTACAATGAGCAGTTCTTC. The chain is built from TRBV27 and TRBJ2-1, with D tentatively TRBD1 or TRBD2 (5 bases each). The CDR3 runs to 14 residues. V lost 5 bases and J 4 bases, leaving 12 bases between the germline ends. The germline V gene encodes CDR1 MNHEY and CDR2 SMNVEV (reference sequence).

In this sample, this clone turned up once. The chain carries TRBV15 and TRBJ2-5; 8 bases align to TRBD2. The J segment lost 7 bases and the V segment lost 1 base, leaving 2 bases of the junction unmatched. In germline, CDR1 is LNHNV, CDR2 YYDKDF (reference sequence). The CDR3 is 13 residues long. CDR3 protein: CATSRAGGATQYF. The CDR3 DNA sequence: TGTGCCACCAGCAGAGCGGGGGGGGCGACCCAGTACTTC. Using reference TRBV15 and TRBJ2-5 for the parts outside the CDR3, the full variable domain is DAMVIQNPRYQVTQFGKPVTLSCSQTLNHNVMYWYQQKSSQAPKLLFHYYDKDFNNEADTPDNFQSRRPNTSFCFLDIRSPGLGDTAMYLCATSRAGGATQYFGPGTRLLVL.

This chain joins TRBV5-1 and TRBJ1-2, with D maybe TRBD1 (6 bases). V was trimmed by 4 bases and J by 4 bases, leaving 20 bases between them. This CDR3 has 16 amino acids. Germline lookup yields CDR1 SGHRS and CDR2 YFSETQ. CDR3 in amino acids: CASSPGAPTVGYGYTF. DNA for the CDR3: TGCGCCAGCAGCCCGGGGGCCCCCACGGTGGGCTATGGCTACACCTTC.

The V call is TRBV19, the J call TRBJ1-1; no clear D gene. V was clipped by 3 bases and J by 1 base, with 6 bases between them. The CDR3 consists of 13 residues. The germline V gene has CDR1 LNHDA and CDR2 SQIVND (reference sequence). CDR3 sequence: CASSIRANTEAFF. The CDR3 DNA sequence: TGTGCCAGTAGTATCAGAGCGAACACTGAAGCTTTCTTT.

This clone has just one count. The sample has other DNA sequences that encode this CDR3 too. V gene TRBV18 combines with J gene TRBJ2-7; no firm D call. From germline, CDR1 is KGHSH and CDR2 LQKENI. The CDR3 totals 13 residues. V dropped 0 bases and J dropped 1 base, with 4 bases sitting between them. CDR3 sequence reads: CASSPPGSYEQYF. CDR3 nucleotides: TGTGCCAGCTCACCACCCGGGTCCTACGAGCAGTACTTC.

The chain links TRBV6-5 to TRBJ1-6; D possibly corresponds to TRBD1 (6 bases). Germline lookup yields CDR1 MNHEY and CDR2 SVGAGI. This CDR3 spans 13 amino acids. V lost 7 bases and J lost 6, with 10 bases in between. The DNA for the CDR3 is TGTGCCAGCACAGGACAGCCTAATTCACCCCTCCACTTT. As protein: CASTGQPNSPLHF.

The V call is TRBV7-2, the J call TRBJ1-2, with 7 bases identical to TRBD1. V shed 0 bases, J shed 4 bases, and the junction held 2 bases outside the gene matches. The germline V gene encodes CDR1 SGHTA and CDR2 FQGNSA. CDR3 length: 14 amino acids. The CDR3 reads CASSLAGQVYGYTF. The CDR3 DNA sequence: TGTGCCAGCAGCTTAGCTGGACAGGTCTATGGCTACACCTTC.

The chain is built from TRBV18 and TRBJ1-5; TRBD1 agrees at 8 bases. The CDR3 contains 15 residues. The ends lost 3 bases at V and 4 bases at J; junction bases unmatched: 5. The germline gives CDR1 KGHSH, CDR2 LQKENI. The CDR3 spells CASSPGQGNNQPQHF. In nucleotides, the CDR3 is TGTGCCAGCTCACCCGGACAGGGTAATAATCAGCCCCAGCATTTT.